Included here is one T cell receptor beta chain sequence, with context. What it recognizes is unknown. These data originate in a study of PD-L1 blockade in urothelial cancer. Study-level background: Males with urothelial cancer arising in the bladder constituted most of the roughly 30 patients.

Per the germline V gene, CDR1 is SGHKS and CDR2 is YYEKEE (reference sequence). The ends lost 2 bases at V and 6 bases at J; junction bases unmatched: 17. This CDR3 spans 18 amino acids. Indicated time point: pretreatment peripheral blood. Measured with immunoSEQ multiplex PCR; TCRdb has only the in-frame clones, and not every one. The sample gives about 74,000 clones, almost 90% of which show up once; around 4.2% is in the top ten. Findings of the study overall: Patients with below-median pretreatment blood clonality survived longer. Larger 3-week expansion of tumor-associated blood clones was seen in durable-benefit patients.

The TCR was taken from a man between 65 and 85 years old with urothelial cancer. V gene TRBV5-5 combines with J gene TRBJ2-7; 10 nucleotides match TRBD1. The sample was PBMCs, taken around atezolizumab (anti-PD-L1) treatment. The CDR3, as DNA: TGTGCCAGCAGCTTTATTAATTTTAGGGGACAGGGGAAAACCGAGCAGTACTTC. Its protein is CASSFINFRGQGKTEQYF.